Sequencing of this TCR beta chain was carried out in a study of identical twins. In this sample, this clonotype turned up a few times. Unique molecular identifiers were present on cDNA, and template switching added a universal primer site. Each CDR3 protein is one row after TCRdb ran MiXCR on the 5' RACE reads. Of hundreds of thousands of distinct CDR3 sequences in the sample, 15% to 20% were seen once. The germline gives CDR1 ENHRY, CDR2 SYGVKD. The CDR3 is made up of 13 amino acids. The ends were cut back, 8 bases at V and 5 bases at J, with 13 bases in the middle. The same data also contributed to another study, on T cells expressing NK-cell markers.

The sequenced sample consisted of PBMCs. This clonotype was sampled from a woman between 18 and 29 years old in good health. The chain recombines TRBV10-3 with TRBJ2-1, with D possibly being TRBD2 (6 bases). The CDR3 DNA follows: TGTGCCATCGGGGGGTCCCATAACAATGAGCAGTTCTTC. Translating gives CAIGGSHNNEQFF.